The clone carrying this T cell receptor beta chain was found many times. V was pared by 4 bases and J by 5 bases, with 17 bases between. This CDR3 has 15 residues. Looked up from germline, CDR1 is SNHLY and CDR2 is FYNNEI. TCRdb processed the 5' RACE reads anew with MiXCR; each CDR3 protein has one entry. The sample has some 350,000 distinct CDR3 sequences, 4% seen once; the top ten hold less than 25%. This record comes from a study of T cells after yellow fever vaccination. Sequences were derived from PBMCs, sampled 5 days after the yellow fever booster vaccination. The clonotype comes from a man younger than 35 who received the YFV17D yellow fever vaccine. The V call is TRBV2, the J call TRBJ2-5; tentatively, D is TRBD1 or TRBD2 (6 bases each). The CDR3 loop is CASSVTYGGTETQYF. CDR3 nucleotide sequence: TGTGCCAGCAGTGTCACATACGGGGGCACGGAGACCCAGTACTTC.